Shown below are 18 T cell receptor beta chains from a single sample sequenced in a study of T cell repertoires in cytomegalovirus infection. TCRdb ran MiXCR on the reads and lists one entry per CDR3 protein. The data show about 490,000 distinct CDR3 sequences, approximately 17% seen once. The material sequenced was CD8+ T cells from PBMCs. Every receptor here comes from a human donor in good health (CMV status not recorded). Some clones in this sample may be carry-over from other donors' samples.

The chain couples TRBV9 to TRBJ2-7; no clear D gene. The germline V and J ends were trimmed by 4 bases and 5 bases, with 16 bases remaining between them. The CDR3 contains 14 residues. Germline CDR1 reads SGDLS; CDR2 reads YYNGEE. The CDR3 DNA reads as TGTGCCAGCAGCCCCAGGTTAGGGTGGAACGAGCAGTACTTC. Protein product: CASSPRLGWNEQYF.

This clonotype was counted ten times or more. The chain carries TRBV7-6 and TRBJ2-5; 11 bases fit TRBD2. The ends lost 0 bases at V and 4 bases at J; junction bases unmatched: 4. In germline, CDR1 is SGHVS, CDR2 FNYEAQ. This CDR3 is built from 16 residues. The CDR3 loop reads CASSLAIAGGRETQYF. The CDR3 DNA follows: TGTGCCAGCAGCTTAGCGATAGCGGGGGGGAGAGAGACCCAGTACTTC.

J is TRBJ2-1 and V is TRBV27; 8 bases align to TRBD2. The CDR3 length is 14 residues. Germline CDR1 is MNHEY and CDR2 is SMNVEV (reference sequence). V dropped 5 bases and J dropped 8; count of bases not matched to a gene: 8. CDR3 in amino acids: CASSPGRDLDEQFF. The DNA for the CDR3 is TGTGCCAGCAGTCCCGGGAGGGACCTCGATGAGCAGTTCTTC.

This clonotype was observed many times. V usage is TRBV11-2 and J usage is TRBJ2-7; D is perhaps TRBD1 (5 bases). This CDR3 contains 15 residues. V gave up 5 bases and J gave up 6 bases, with 20 bases separating them. CDR1 SGHAT and CDR2 FQNNGV come from the germline V gene. The CDR3 protein is CASSPWGPSEPEQYF. The CDR3 DNA is TGTGCCAGCAGCCCCTGGGGCCCCTCGGAGCCCGAGCAGTACTTC.

The chain uses TRBV5-1 and TRBJ1-2; 9 nucleotides align to TRBD1. The germline CDR1 and CDR2 sequences are SGHRS and YFSETQ. CDR3 length equals 15 residues. The junction had 2 bases not matched to a gene; V was cut back by 2 bases and J by 0 bases. CDR3 DNA: TGCGCCAGCAGCTTCGACAGGGGGGCTAACTATGGCTACACCTTC. Protein sequence: CASSFDRGANYGYTF.

CDR3 sequence: CARQVSGHGITEAFF. The CDR3 coding sequence is TGTGCCAGACAAGTGTCGGGACATGGTATAACTGAAGCTTTCTTT. The chain is built from TRBV28 and TRBJ1-1, with TRBD1 as a possible D gene (6 bases). V dropped 9 bases and J dropped 5 bases, with 22 bases sitting between them. The CDR3 spans 15 residues. Germline CDR1 is MDHEN and CDR2 is SYDVKM.

The sample holds many counts of this clonotype. The rearrangement joins TRBV7-8 to TRBJ2-1; tentatively, D is TRBD2 (6 bases). The germline V gene has CDR1 SGHVS and CDR2 FQNEAQ. CDR3 length: 14 residues. Trimming removed 8 bases from V and 0 bases from J, with 11 bases in between. The chain's CDR3 is CASVGGSSYNEQFF. The CDR3 bases are TGTGCCAGCGTGGGGGGAAGCTCCTACAATGAGCAGTTCTTC.

This clonotype was picked up many times. The chain links TRBV7-3 to TRBJ2-2; no definite D call. Germline V gene lookup returns CDR1 SGHTA and CDR2 FQGTGA. Trimming pared 5 bases from V and 8 bases from J, leaving 9 bases between. This CDR3 is 12 amino acids long. The DNA for the CDR3 is TGTGCCAGCAGCGAGAGCATGGGGGAGCTGTTTTTT. It specifies CASSESMGELFF. The whole variable domain, filled in from reference TRBV7-3 and TRBJ2-2, reads GAGVSQTPSNKVTEKGKYVELRCDPISGHTALYWYRQSLGQGPEFLIYFQGTGAADDSGLPNDRFFAVRPEGSVSTLKIQRTERGDSAVYLCASSESMGELFFGEGSRLTVL.

This clonotype was counted many times. The rearrangement uses TRBV12-3 or TRBV12-4 and TRBJ2-3; D is perhaps TRBD1 (6 bases). The length of the CDR3 is 16 residues. Trimming left V 7 bases short and J 1 base short, with 18 bases between. The CDR3 region has the DNA TGTGCCAGCACCGCCGAGACAGGAGCCGGCACAGATACGCAGTATTTT. It encodes CASTAETGAGTDTQYF.

In its sample, this clonotype was seen many times. This chain joins TRBV27 and TRBJ1-5; D is undetermined. The CDR3 sequence is 14 residues long. Germline assignment: CDR1 MNHEY and CDR2 SMNVEV (reference sequence). Trimming left V 5 bases short and J 7 bases short, with 15 bases between. DNA of the CDR3: TGTGCCAGCAGTACGACCTCAAATAAGCAGCCCCAGCATTTT. Translated, it gives CASSTTSNKQPQHF.

The chain uses TRBV29-1 and TRBJ2-7; 8 nucleotides align to TRBD2. CDR3 length: 17 residues. The germline V gene has CDR1 SQVTM and CDR2 ANQGSEA. The junction had 15 bases not matched to a gene; V was cut back by 0 bases and J by 5 bases. The CDR3 bases are TGCAGCGTTGAAGACGGGGGACGGGGGGGGCGCGGCGACGAGCAGTACTTC. It specifies CSVEDGGRGGRGDEQYF.

The chain has TRBV20-1 and TRBJ2-3; 8 nucleotides line up with TRBD2. This CDR3 is 16 amino acids long. Germline CDR1 reads DFQATT; CDR2 reads SNEGSKA (reference sequence). Trimming removed 6 bases from V and 4 bases from J; junction bases left unmatched: 15. Written as DNA, the CDR3 is TGCAGTGCATACCCCTCCCCCGGGAGGGCCGCAGATACGCAGTATTTT. Translated: CSAYPSPGRAADTQYF.

This clonotype has a handful of counts. The J gene is TRBJ1-4, the V gene TRBV30; D call uncertain. The CDR3 length is 13 residues. With 1 base removed from V and 7 bases from J, the gap between germline ends came to 10 bases. The germline CDR1 and CDR2 sequences are GTSNPN and SVGIG (reference sequence). The DNA of the CDR3 is TGTGCCTGGAGTGGGGGTTTTAGTGAAAAACTGTTTTTT. Translated, it gives CAWSGGFSEKLFF. Variable domain in full (rest from reference TRBV30 and TRBJ1-4): SQTIHQWPATLVQPVGSPLSLECTVEGTSNPNLYWYRQAAGRGLQLLFYSVGIGQISSEVPQNLSASRPQDRQFILSSKKLLLSDSGFYLCAWSGGFSEKLFFGSGTQLSVL.

This chain links TRBV5-4 with TRBJ2-1; either TRBD1 or TRBD2 may supply D (5 bases each). The V and J ends lost 0 bases and 8 bases respectively, with 9 bases between them. This CDR3 spans 13 amino acids. The germline V gene has CDR1 SGHNT and CDR2 YYREEE (reference sequence). CDR3 nucleotide sequence: TGTGCCAGCAGCTTGGGGCTGGGGGATGAGCAGTTCTTC. Its protein is CASSLGLGDEQFF.

Many counts were recorded for this clonotype. This rearrangement joins TRBV28 to TRBJ1-2; D not resolved. V dropped 2 bases and J dropped 1 base, with 11 bases sitting between them. From germline, CDR1 is MDHEN and CDR2 SYDVKM. This CDR3 contains 15 residues. Here the CDR3 reads CASSLGSAFNYGYTF. DNA of the CDR3: TGTGCCAGCAGTTTAGGCAGCGCCTTTAACTATGGCTACACCTTC.

This clonotype was observed many times. The rearrangement uses TRBV12-3 or TRBV12-4 and TRBJ2-1; 7 nucleotides agree with TRBD2. The CDR3 totals 15 residues. Trimming removed 7 bases from V and 4 bases from J; junction bases left unmatched: 10. The CDR3 sequence is CASTLGGGGYNEQFF. The CDR3 region has the DNA TGTGCCAGCACCTTAGGTGGGGGGGGATACAATGAGCAGTTCTTC.

This clonotype was picked up many times. V and J are TRBV12-3 or TRBV12-4 and TRBJ2-7, with 7 bases lining up with TRBD1. The CDR3 runs to 14 residues. V shed 5 bases and J 6 bases; nucleotides not matched to a gene: 10. CDR3 loop: CASSPTTGLGEQYF. The CDR3 DNA reads TGTGCCAGCAGTCCAACGACAGGGCTCGGCGAGCAGTACTTC.

The rearrangement joins TRBV5-6 to TRBJ2-3; 9 bases match TRBD2. Trimming took 4 bases from V and 1 from J; bases not matched to a gene: 10. Germline V gene lookup returns CDR1 SGHDT and CDR2 YYEEEE. This CDR3 is 17 amino acids long. The CDR3 nucleotides read TGTGCCAGCAGCACTTTAGCGGGGGCCTGGGGCACAGATACGCAGTATTTT. Translation: CASSTLAGAWGTDTQYF. Variable domain in full (rest from reference TRBV5-6 and TRBJ2-3): DAGVTQSPTHLIKTRGQQVTLRCSPKSGHDTVSWYQQALGQGPQFIFQYYEEEERQRGNFPDRFSGHQFPNYSSELNVNALLLGDSALYLCASSTLAGAWGTDTQYFGPGTRLTVL.